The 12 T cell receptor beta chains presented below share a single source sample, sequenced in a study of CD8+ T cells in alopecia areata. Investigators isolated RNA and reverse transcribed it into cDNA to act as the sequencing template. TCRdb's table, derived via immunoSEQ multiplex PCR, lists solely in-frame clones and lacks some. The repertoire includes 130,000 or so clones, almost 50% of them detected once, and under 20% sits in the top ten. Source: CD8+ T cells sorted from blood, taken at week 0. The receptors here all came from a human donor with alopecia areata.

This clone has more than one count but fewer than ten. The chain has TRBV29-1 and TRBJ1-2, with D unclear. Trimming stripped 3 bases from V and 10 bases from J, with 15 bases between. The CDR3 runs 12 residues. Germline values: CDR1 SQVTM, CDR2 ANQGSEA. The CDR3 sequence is CSVDKGPRDYTF. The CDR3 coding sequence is TGCAGCGTTGATAAAGGGCCACGGGACTACACCTTC.

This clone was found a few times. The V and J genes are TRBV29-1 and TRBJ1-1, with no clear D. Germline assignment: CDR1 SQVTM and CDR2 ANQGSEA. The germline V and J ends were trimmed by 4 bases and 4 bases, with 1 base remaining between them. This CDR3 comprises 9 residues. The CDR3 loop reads CSVGTEAFF. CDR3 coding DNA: TGCAGCGTTGGCACTGAAGCTTTCTTT.

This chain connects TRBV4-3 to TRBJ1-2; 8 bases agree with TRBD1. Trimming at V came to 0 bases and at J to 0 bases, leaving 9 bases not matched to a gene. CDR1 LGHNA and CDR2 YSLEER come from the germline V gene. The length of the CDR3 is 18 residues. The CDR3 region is CASSQDLGQAKANYGYTF. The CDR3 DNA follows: TGCGCCAGCAGCCAAGATCTGGGACAGGCGAAAGCTAACTATGGCTACACCTTC.

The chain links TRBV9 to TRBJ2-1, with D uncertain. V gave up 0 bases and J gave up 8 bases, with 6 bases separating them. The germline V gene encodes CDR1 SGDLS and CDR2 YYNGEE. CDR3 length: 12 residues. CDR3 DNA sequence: TGTGCCAGCAGCGTAGCTGCGGATGAGCAGTTCTTC. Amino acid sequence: CASSVAADEQFF.

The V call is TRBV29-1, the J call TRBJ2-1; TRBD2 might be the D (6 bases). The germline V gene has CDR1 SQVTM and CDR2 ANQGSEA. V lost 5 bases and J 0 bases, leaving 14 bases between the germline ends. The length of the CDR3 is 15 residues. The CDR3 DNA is TGCAGCGTTCACAGCGGGCAGAGCTCCTACAATGAGCAGTTCTTC. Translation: CSVHSGQSSYNEQFF.

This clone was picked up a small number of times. CDR3 nucleotide sequence: TGCGCCAGCAGTCGGGGAGCTATGAACACTGAAGCTTTCTTT. Residues: CASSRGAMNTEAFF. The V and J genes are TRBV23-1 and TRBJ1-1, with no clear D. TRBV23-1 is sorted into the ORF group, with uncertain function. V dropped 4 bases and J dropped 0 bases, with 9 bases sitting between them. This CDR3 has 14 amino acids.

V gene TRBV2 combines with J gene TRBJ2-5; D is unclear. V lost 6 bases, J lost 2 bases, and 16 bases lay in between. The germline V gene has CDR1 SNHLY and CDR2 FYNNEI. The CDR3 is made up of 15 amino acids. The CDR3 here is CASSVRMWEQETQYF. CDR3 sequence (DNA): TGTGCCAGCAGCGTCCGGATGTGGGAACAAGAGACCCAGTACTTC.

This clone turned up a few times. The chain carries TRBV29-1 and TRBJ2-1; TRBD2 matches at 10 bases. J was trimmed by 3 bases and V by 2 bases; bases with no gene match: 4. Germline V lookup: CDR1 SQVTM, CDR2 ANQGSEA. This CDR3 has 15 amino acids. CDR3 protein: CSVERPSGGYNEQFF. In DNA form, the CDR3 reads TGCAGCGTTGAAAGGCCTAGCGGGGGCTACAATGAGCAGTTCTTC.

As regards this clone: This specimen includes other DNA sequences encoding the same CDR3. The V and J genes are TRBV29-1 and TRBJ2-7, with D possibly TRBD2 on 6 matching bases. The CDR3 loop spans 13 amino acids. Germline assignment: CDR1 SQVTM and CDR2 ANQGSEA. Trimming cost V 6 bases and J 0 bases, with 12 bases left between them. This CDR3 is CSVGGGSSYEQYF. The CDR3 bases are TGCAGCGTCGGAGGAGGGAGCTCCTACGAGCAGTACTTC.

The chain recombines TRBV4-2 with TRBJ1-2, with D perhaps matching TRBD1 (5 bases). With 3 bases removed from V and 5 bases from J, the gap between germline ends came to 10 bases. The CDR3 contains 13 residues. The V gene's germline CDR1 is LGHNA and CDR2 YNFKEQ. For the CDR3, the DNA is TGTGCCAGCAGCCAGGGGGTTGGTTATGGCTACACCTTC. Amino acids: CASSQGVGYGYTF.

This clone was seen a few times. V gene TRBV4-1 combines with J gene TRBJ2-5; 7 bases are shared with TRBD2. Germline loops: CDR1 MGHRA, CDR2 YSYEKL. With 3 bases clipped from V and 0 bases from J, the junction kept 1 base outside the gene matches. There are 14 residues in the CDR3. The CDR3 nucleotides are TGCGCCAGCAGCCAGGGGGGGTACCAAGAGACCCAGTACTTC. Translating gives CASSQGGYQETQYF.

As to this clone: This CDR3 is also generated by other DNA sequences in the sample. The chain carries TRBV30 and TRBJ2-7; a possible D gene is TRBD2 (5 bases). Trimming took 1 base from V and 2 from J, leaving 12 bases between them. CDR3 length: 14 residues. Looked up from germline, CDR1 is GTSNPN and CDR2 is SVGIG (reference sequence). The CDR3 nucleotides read TGTGCCTGGAGTGGGGAGCAGATTCCCTACGAGCAGTACTTC. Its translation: CAWSGEQIPYEQYF.